This entry lists 6 T cell receptor beta chains sequenced from one sample in a study of T cells in Graves' hyperthyroidism and ophthalmopathy (dated by TCRdb to about 2019). Library preparation was by multiplex PCR. The listed sequencing device is Illumina HiSeq 2000. The TCR beta CDR3 regions were amplified from RNA transcripts. A first-round RT-PCR of the TCR CDR3 used the HTBI primer set with the Qiagen OneStep RT-PCR kit. TCRdb's own reprocessing of the public reads used fastp at Q25 and MiXCR and kept productive beta chains. Every entry covers one CDR3 protein and lists the most common genes and DNA from its rows. Present in this sample are around 350,000 distinct CDR3 sequences, approximately 25% of which were seen just once. About 73% of the sample comes from the top ten. The sequenced sample was blood. These receptors were obtained from a man aged 50 to 60 with Graves' hyperthyroidism.

This clonotype was picked up a small number of times. V is TRBV28 and J is TRBJ2-3, with 10 bases lining up with TRBD2. This CDR3 has 17 residues. V was pared by 5 bases and J by 7 bases, with 15 bases of the junction left unmatched. Germline CDR1 and CDR2: MDHEN and SYDVKM. Written as DNA, the CDR3 is TGTGCCAGCAGTGGCACACTAGCGGGACTTCCGGTTTATACGCAGTATTTT. Protein sequence: CASSGTLAGLPVYTQYF.

This clonotype came up many times. The DNA of the CDR3 is TGCAGTGCTCCCGGGACCTCTCTCTATGGCTACACCTTC. Translated, it gives CSAPGTSLYGYTF. The gene calls are TRBV20-1 and TRBJ1-2; the D gene is possibly TRBD1 (5 bases). This CDR3 has 13 amino acids. CDR1 is DFQATT and CDR2 is SNEGSKA in the germline V gene (reference sequence). Trimming removed 5 bases at V and 4 bases at J, with 14 bases between.

This clonotype has only a few counts. V is TRBV18 and J is TRBJ2-2; 7 bases match TRBD2. The CDR3 covers 15 residues. Germline CDR1 KGHSH, CDR2 LQKENI. V lost 6 bases and J lost 6; bases outside the gene matches: 10. CDR3 bases: TGTGCCAGCTCCCCCCTAGCGGCACTCTCCGGGGAGCTGTTTTTT. This encodes CASSPLAALSGELFF.

In this sample, this clonotype turned up many times. V and J are TRBV3-1 and TRBJ2-7; 8 nucleotides agree with TRBD2. Looked up from germline, CDR1 is LGHDT and CDR2 is YNNKEL (reference sequence). This CDR3 region has 14 residues. After removal of 1 base from V and 4 bases from J, the junction contained 3 bases not matched to a gene. CDR3: CASSQGTGGYEQYF. Here the CDR3 DNA reads TGTGCCAGCAGCCAAGGGACGGGAGGGTACGAGCAGTACTTC.

The DNA of the CDR3 is TGTGCCACCAGTGATTCCCGACAGCGCCACAATGAGCAGTTCTTC. It encodes CATSDSRQRHNEQFF. The chain employs TRBV24-1 and TRBJ2-1; D perhaps matches TRBD1 (5 bases). The CDR3 is 15 residues long. Germline V gene lookup returns CDR1 KGHDR and CDR2 SFDVKD. V lost 2 bases and J 5 bases, leaving 12 bases between the germline ends.

This clonotype was picked up many times. The genes are TRBV20-1 and TRBJ1-1, with D maybe TRBD1 (5 bases). The CDR3 totals 13 residues. CDR1 is DFQATT, CDR2 SNEGSKA, per germline (reference sequence). Trimming shortened V by 3 bases and J by 2 bases, and 10 bases separated the two germline ends. CDR3 protein: CSASRDGNTEAFF. CDR3 coding DNA: TGCAGTGCTAGCCGGGACGGAAACACTGAAGCTTTCTTT.